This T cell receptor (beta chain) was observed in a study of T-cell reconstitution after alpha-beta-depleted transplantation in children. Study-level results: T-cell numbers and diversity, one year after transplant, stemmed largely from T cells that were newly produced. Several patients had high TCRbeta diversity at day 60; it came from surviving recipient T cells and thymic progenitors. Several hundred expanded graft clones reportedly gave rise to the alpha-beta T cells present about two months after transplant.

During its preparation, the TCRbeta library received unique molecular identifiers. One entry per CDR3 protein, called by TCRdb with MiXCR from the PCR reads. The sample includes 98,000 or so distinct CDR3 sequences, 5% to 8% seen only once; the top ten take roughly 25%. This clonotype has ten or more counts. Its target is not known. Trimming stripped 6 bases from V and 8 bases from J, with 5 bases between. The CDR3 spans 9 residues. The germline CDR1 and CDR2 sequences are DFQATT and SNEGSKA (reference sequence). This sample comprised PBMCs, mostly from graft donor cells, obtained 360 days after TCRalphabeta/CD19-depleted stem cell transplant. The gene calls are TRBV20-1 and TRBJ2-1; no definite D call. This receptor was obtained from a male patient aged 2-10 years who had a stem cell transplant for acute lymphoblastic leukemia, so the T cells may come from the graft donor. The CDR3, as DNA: TGCAGTGCCCCGTATGAGCAGTTCTTC. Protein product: CSAPYEQFF.